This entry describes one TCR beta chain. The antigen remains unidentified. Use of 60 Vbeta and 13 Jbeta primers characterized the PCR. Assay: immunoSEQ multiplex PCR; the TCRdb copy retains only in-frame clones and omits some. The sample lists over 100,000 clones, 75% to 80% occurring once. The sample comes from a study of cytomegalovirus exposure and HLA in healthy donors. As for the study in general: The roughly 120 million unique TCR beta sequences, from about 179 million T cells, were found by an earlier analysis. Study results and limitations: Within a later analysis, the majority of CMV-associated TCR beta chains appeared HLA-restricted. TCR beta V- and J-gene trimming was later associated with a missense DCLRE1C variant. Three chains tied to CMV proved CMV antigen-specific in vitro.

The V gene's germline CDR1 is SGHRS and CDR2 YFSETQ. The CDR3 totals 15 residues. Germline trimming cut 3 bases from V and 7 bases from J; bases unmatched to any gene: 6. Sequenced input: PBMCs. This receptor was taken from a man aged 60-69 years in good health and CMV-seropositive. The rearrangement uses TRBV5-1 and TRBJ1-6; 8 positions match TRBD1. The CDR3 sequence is CASSSQGAGNSPLHF. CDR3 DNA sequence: TGCGCCAGCAGCTCCCAGGGGGCCGGGAATTCACCCCTCCACTTT. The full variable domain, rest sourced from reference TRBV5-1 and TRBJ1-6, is KAGVTQTPRYLIKTRGQQVTLSCSPISGHRSVSWYQQTPGQGLQFLFEYFSETQRNKGNFPGRFSGRQFSNSRSEMNVSTLELGDSALYLCASSSQGAGNSPLHFGNGTRLTVT.